The present entry profiles one T cell receptor (beta chain) with its context. What it binds is not known. The data were taken from a study of blood T cells in healthy people across ages. The donors, healthy Caucasians from Russia, were aged roughly 6 to 90. Drawn from each donor were roughly 10 milliliters of peripheral blood. Total RNA amounts of at least 6 micrograms were extracted per sample. V was pared by 4 bases and J by 8 bases, with 12 bases between. The CDR3 has 13 residues. Germline-derived CDR1 and CDR2 are MGHRA and YSYEKL. Findings and limits, study-wide: Donor CMV status was unknown, possibly confounding expanded clonotype changes.

PCR was performed a second time for about 6 to 12 cycles using a sample-barcoded 5' primer and a J-beta primer mix. Using its own MiXCR run on the 5' RACE reads, TCRdb lists one record per CDR3 protein. The table shows roughly 500,000 distinct CDR3 sequences, with approximately 25% occurring only once. This clonotype originated in a woman between 70 and 85 years old in good health. The chain recombines TRBV4-1 with TRBJ2-1, with D tentatively TRBD2 (5 bases). Sequencing input: blood. The CDR3 loop reads CASSRYSDDEQFF. CDR3 coding DNA: TGCGCCAGCAGCCGCTATAGCGATGATGAGCAGTTCTTC.